The sequence of this T cell receptor (beta chain) was determined in a study of T cell changes during pregnancy in multiple sclerosis. Clones were read by immunoSEQ multiplex PCR, and TCRdb kept only the in-frame ones, dropping some. The repertoire holds tens of thousands of clones, with 90% as singletons. Per germline, CDR1 LNHDA and CDR2 SQIVND (reference sequence). CDR3 length equals 18 residues. Trimming took 2 bases from V and 4 from J; bases not matched to a gene: 8. This specimen was CD8+ T cells from peripheral blood mononuclear cells, taken before pregnancy. This sequence joins TRBV19 and TRBJ2-1; 13 bases map to TRBD2. This TCR came from a female donor with multiple sclerosis, enrolled in a pregnancy study. The chain's CDR3 is CASSIIPGTSGAYNEQFF. CDR3 nucleotides: TGTGCCAGTAGTATAATACCCGGGACTAGCGGGGCTTACAATGAGCAGTTCTTC.